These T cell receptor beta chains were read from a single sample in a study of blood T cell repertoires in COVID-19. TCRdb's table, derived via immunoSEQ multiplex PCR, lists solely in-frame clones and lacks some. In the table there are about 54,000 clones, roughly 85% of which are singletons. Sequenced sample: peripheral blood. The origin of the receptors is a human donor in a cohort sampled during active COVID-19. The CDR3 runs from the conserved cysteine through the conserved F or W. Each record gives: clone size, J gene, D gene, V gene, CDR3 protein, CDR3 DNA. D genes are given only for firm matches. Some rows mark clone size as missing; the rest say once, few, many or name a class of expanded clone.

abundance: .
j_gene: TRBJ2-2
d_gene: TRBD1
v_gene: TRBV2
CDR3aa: CAKGQGSITGELFF
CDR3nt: TGTGCCAAGGGACAGGGTTCTATCACCGGGGAGCTGTTTTTT

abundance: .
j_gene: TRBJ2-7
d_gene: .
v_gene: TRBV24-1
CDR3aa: CATSDLSEGLREQYF
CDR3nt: TGTGCCACCAGTGATTTATCAGAGGGCCTACGGGAGCAGTACTTC

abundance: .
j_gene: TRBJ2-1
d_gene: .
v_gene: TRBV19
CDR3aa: CASTRSLQNNEQFF
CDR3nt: TGTGCCAGTACACGTTCACTCCAAAACAATGAGCAGTTCTTC

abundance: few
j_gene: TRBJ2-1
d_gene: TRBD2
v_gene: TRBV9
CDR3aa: CASSVESGRRYEQFF
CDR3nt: TGTGCCAGCAGCGTAGAGAGCGGGAGACGCTATGAGCAGTTCTTC

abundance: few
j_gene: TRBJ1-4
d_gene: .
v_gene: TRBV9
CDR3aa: CASSVAGWGATNEKLFF
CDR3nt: TGTGCCAGCAGCGTAGCAGGATGGGGAGCAACTAATGAAAAACTGTTTTTT

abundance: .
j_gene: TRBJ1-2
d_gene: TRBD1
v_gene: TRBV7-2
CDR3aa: CASSQSWTGGTLGYTF
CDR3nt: TGTGCCAGCAGCCAAAGTTGGACAGGGGGAACGTTGGGCTACACCTTC

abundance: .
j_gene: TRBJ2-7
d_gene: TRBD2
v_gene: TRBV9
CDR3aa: CASSRGVGPTPYEQYF
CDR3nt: TGTGCCAGCAGCCGGGGGGTAGGGCCGACCCCCTACGAGCAGTACTTC

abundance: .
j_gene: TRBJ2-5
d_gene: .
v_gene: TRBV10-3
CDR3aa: CAIGGGGKETQYF
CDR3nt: TGTGCCATTGGAGGGGGGGGGAAAGAGACCCAGTACTTC

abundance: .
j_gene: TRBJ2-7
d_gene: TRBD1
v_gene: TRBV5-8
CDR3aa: CASSRRDRGRSSYEQYF
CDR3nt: TGTGCCAGCAGCCGCCGGGACAGGGGTAGGAGCTCCTACGAGCAGTACTTC

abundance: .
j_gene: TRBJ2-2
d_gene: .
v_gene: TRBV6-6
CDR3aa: CASSPGLTTYGELFF
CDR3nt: TGTGCCAGCAGCCCAGGACTGACGACGTACGGGGAGCTGTTTTTT

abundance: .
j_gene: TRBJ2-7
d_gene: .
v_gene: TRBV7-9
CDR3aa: CASGTGPPSYEQYF
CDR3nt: TGTGCCAGCGGAACAGGGCCACCGTCCTACGAGCAGTACTTC

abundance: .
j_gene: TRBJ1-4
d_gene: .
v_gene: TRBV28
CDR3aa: CASSKRGGSLANEKLFF
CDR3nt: TGTGCCAGCTCTAAACGCGGGGGGTCGTTAGCTAATGAAAAACTGTTTTTT

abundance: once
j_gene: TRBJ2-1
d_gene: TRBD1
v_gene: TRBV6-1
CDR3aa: CASSGGSTGARYNEQFF
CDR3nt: TGTGCCAGCAGTGGGGGCTCCACAGGGGCCCGATACAATGAGCAGTTCTTC

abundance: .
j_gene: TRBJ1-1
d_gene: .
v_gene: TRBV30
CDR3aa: CAWFGSVGLNTEAFF
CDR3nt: TGTGCCTGGTTTGGGTCCGTTGGGCTGAACACTGAAGCTTTCTTT

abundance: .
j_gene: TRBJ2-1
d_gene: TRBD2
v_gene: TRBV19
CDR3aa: CASTLLAGVEGEQFF
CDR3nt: TGTGCCAGTACCCTACTAGCGGGAGTTGAAGGTGAGCAGTTCTTC

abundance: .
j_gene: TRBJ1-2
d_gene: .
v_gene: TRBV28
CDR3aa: CASSFGGARGYTF
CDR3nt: TGTGCCAGCAGTTTCGGAGGGGCGCGGGGCTACACCTTC

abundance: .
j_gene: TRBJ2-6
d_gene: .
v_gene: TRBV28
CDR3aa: CASSLVTGTGANVLTF
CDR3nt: TGTGCCAGCAGTCTTGTTACAGGGACTGGGGCCAACGTCCTGACTTTC

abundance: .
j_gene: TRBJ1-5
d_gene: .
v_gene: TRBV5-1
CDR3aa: CASSLGGQREQPQHF
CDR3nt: TGCGCCAGCAGCTTAGGAGGACAGCGGGAACAGCCCCAGCATTTT

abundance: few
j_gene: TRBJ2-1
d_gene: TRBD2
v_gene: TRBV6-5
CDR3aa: CASSYSGGLAGNEQFF
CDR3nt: TGTGCCAGCAGTTACTCGGGGGGACTAGCGGGCAATGAGCAGTTCTTC

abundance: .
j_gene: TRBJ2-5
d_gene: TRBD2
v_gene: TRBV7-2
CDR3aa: CASSQVGTSGQETQYF
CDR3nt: TGTGCCAGCAGCCAAGTTGGGACTAGCGGACAAGAGACCCAGTACTTC

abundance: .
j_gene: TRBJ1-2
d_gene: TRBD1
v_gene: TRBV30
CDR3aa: CAWRPDRAGNYGYTF
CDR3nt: TGTGCCTGGAGACCCGACAGGGCCGGTAACTATGGCTACACCTTC

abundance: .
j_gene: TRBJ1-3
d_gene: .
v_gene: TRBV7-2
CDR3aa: CASRSQGAGNTIYF
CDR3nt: TGTGCCAGCAGGTCACAGGGAGCCGGAAACACCATATATTTT

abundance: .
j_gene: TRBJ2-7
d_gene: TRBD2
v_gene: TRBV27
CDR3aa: CASSVRAGTTSYEQYF
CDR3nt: TGTGCCAGCAGTGTCCGGGCGGGGACTACCTCCTACGAGCAGTACTTC

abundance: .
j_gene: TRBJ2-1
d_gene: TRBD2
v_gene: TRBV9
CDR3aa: CASSVGSGRNREQFF
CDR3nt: TGTGCCAGCAGCGTGGGGAGCGGGAGAAATCGTGAGCAGTTCTTC

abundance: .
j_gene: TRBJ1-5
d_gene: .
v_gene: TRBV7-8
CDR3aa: CASSNRDNFWPQHF
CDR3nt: TGTGCCAGCAGCAACCGGGACAACTTCTGGCCCCAGCATTTT

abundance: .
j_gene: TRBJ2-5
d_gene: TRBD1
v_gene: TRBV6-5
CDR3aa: CASGQGVQETQYF
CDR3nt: TGTGCCAGCGGACAGGGGGTTCAAGAGACCCAGTACTTC

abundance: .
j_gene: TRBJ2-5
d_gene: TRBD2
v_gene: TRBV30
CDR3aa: CAWTKTGGGQETQYF
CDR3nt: TGTGCCTGGACCAAAACCGGGGGGGGACAAGAGACCCAGTACTTC

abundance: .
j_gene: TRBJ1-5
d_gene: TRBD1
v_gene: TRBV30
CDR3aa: CAWSVGTGNFQLGNQPQHF
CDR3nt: TGTGCCTGGAGTGTCGGGACAGGGAACTTCCAATTAGGCAATCAGCCCCAGCATTTT

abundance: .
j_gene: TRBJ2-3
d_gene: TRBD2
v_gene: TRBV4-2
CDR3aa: CASRVGLATDTQYF
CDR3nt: TGTGCCAGCAGGGTAGGACTAGCCACAGATACGCAGTATTTT

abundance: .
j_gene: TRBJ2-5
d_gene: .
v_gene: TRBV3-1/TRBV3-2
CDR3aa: CASRPPLLGIGEETQYF
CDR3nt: TGTGCCAGCAGACCCCCTTTACTAGGGATCGGTGAAGAGACCCAGTACTTC

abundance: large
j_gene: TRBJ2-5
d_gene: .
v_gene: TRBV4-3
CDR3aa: CASSQDRVETQYF
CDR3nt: TGCGCCAGCAGCCAAGACAGGGTAGAGACCCAGTACTTC

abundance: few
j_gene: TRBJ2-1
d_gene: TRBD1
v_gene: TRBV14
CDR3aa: CASSLGQGYNEQFF
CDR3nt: TGTGCCAGCAGCCTCGGACAGGGATACAATGAGCAGTTCTTC

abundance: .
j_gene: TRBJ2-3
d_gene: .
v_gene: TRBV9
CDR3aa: CASSVGIMAGTDTQYF
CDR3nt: TGTGCCAGCAGCGTAGGGATCATGGCGGGCACAGATACGCAGTATTTT

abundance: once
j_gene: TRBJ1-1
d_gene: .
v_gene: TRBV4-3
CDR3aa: CASSQDTAGGITEAFF
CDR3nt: TGCGCCAGCAGCCAAGACACCGCCGGGGGTATCACTGAAGCTTTCTTT

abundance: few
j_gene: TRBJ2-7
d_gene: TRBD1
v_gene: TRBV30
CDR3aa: CAWSVPPPGQGSEQYF
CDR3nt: TGTGCCTGGAGTGTACCCCCTCCGGGACAGGGTTCCGAGCAGTACTTC

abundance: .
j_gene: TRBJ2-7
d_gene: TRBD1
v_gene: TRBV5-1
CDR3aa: CASSSPGQGYEQYF
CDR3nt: TGCGCCAGCAGCTCCCCGGGACAGGGTTACGAGCAGTACTTC

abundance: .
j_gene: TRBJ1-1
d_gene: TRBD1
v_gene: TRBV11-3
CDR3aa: CASSTKGQGNTEAFF
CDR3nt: TGTGCCAGCAGCACAAAAGGACAGGGGAACACTGAAGCTTTCTTT

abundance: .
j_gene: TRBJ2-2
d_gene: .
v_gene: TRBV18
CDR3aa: CASSLGTSNTGELFF
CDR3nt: TGTGCCAGCTCATTAGGGACATCGAACACCGGGGAGCTGTTTTTT

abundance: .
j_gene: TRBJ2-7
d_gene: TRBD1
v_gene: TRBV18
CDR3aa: CASSEGQGYEQYF
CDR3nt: TGTGCCAGCTCAGAGGGACAGGGTTACGAGCAGTACTTC

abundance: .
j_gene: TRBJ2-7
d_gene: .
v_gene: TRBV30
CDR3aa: CAWSVGQPTYEQYF
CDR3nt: TGTGCCTGGAGTGTAGGACAGCCAACCTACGAGCAGTACTTC

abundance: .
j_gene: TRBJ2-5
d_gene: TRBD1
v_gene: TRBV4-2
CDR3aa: CASSRPGQGGETQYF
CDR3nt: TGTGCCAGCAGCCGACCGGGACAGGGCGGAGAGACCCAGTACTTC

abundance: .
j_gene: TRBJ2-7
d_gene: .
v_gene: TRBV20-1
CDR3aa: CSVAENYEQYF
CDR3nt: TGCAGTGTTGCGGAAAACTACGAGCAGTACTTC

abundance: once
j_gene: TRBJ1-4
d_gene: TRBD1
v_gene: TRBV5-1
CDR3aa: CASSLGQGVLGEKLFF
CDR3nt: TGCGCCAGCAGCTTGGGACAGGGTGTACTTGGTGAAAAACTGTTTTTT

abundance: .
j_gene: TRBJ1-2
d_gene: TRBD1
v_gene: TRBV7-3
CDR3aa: CASSLTGQGSGYTF
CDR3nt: TGTGCCAGCAGCTTAACTGGACAGGGGTCGGGCTACACCTTC

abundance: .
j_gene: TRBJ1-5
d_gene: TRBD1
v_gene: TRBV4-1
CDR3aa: CASSQSRGRNQPQHF
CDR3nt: TGCGCCAGCAGCCAATCGAGGGGGCGGAATCAGCCCCAGCATTTT

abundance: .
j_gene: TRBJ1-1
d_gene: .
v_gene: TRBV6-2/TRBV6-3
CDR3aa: CASSFAFDRYTEAFF
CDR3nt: TGTGCCAGCAGTTTTGCCTTCGACAGGTACACTGAAGCTTTCTTT

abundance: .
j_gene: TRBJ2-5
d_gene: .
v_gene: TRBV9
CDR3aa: CASGDQPTGETQYF
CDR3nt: TGTGCCAGCGGGGACCAACCGACAGGAGAGACCCAGTACTTC

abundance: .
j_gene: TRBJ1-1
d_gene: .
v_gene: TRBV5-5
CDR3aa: CASSLLMNTEAFF
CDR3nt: TGTGCCAGCAGCCTCTTAATGAACACTGAAGCTTTCTTT

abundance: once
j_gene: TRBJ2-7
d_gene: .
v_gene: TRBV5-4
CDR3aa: CASSHPRRDEQYF
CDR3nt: TGTGCCAGCAGCCACCCCCGGAGGGACGAGCAGTACTTC

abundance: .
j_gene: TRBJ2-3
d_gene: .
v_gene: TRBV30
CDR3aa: CAWSPIGDTQYF
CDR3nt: TGTGCCTGGAGTCCCATCGGAGATACGCAGTATTTT

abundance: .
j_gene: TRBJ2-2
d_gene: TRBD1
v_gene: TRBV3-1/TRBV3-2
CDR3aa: CASSTFTGATGELFF
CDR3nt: TGTGCCAGCAGTACCTTTACAGGGGCCACCGGGGAGCTGTTTTTT

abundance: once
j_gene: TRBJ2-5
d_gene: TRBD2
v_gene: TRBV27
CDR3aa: CASGTSGSSLDYTQYF
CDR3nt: TGTGCCAGCGGGACTAGCGGGAGTTCTTTGGACTATACCCAGTACTTC

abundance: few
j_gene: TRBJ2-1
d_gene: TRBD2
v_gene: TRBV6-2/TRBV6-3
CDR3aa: CASSYLGLAGVLYNEQFF
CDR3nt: TGTGCCAGCAGTTACCTTGGACTAGCGGGAGTCCTCTACAATGAGCAGTTCTTC

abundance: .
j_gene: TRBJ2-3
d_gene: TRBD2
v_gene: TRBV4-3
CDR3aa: CASSQYPGLAGGRDTQYF
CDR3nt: TGCGCCAGCAGCCAATACCCGGGACTAGCGGGAGGGAGAGATACGCAGTATTTT

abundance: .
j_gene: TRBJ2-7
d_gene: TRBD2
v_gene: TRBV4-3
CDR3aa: CASSQDGEGYRYEQYF
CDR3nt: TGCGCCAGCAGCCAAGATGGGGAGGGGTACCGCTACGAGCAGTACTTC

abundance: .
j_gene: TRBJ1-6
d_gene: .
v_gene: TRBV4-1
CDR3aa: CASSQEGGQNSPLHF
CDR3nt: TGCGCCAGCAGCCAAGAGGGGGGGCAGAATTCACCCCTCCACTTT

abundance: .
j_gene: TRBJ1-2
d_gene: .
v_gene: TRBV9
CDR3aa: CASSVPGTPYGYTF
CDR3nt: TGTGCCAGCAGCGTACCGGGGACACCGTATGGCTACACCTTC

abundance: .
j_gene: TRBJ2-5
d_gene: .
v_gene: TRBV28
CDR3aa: CASSLLGGQETQYF
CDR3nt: TGTGCCAGCAGTTTACTGGGAGGCCAAGAGACCCAGTACTTC

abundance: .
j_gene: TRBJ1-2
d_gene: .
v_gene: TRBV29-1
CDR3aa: CSVDNNYGYTF
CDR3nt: TGCAGCGTCGACAATAACTATGGCTACACCTTC

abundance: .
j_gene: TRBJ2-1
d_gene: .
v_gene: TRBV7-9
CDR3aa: CASSTPRVPGSPSSYNEQFF
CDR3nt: TGTGCCAGCAGCACCCCCAGGGTCCCCGGGTCGCCGAGCTCCTACAATGAGCAGTTCTTC